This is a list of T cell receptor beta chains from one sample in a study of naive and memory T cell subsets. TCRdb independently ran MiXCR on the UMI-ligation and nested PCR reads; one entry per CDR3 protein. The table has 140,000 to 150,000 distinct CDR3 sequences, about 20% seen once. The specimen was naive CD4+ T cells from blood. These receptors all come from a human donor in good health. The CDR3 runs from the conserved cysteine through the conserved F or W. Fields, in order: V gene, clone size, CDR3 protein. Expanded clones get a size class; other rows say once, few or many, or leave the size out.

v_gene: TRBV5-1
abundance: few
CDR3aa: CASSSLSDSSGANVLTF

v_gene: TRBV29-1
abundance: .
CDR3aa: CSVEVLPAHSEQYF

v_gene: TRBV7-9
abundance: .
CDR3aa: CASISGTLLSGNTIYF

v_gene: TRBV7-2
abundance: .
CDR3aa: CASSLDRSRTDTQYF

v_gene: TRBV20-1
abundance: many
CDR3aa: CSAPRTSGRTYNEQFF

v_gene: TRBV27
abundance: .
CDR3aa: CATNTLARQATQETQYF

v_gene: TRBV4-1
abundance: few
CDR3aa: CASSQRPVGDTEAFF

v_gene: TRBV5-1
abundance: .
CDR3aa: CASLQGLAPYNEQFF

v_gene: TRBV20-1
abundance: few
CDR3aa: CSARSLGPNNQPQHF

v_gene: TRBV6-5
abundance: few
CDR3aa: CASSNARAHTTREQYF

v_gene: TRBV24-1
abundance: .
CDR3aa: CATAAGGTGINEQFF

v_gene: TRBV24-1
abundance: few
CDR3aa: CATSDTGRNQPQHF

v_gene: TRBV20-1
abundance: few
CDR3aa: CSARNPGLNTDTQYF

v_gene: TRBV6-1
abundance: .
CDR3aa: CACRASGAITQYF

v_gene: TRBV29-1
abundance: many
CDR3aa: CSVVGWGSYEQYF

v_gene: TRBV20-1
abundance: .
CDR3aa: CSASLQGRGEQYF

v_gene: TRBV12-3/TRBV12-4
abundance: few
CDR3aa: CASRVDTYNTEAFF

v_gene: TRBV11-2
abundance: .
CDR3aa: CASSLGQGSAGELFF

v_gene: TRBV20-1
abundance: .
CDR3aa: CSARDKSRGLANTGELFF

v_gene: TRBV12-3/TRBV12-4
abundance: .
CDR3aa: CASSSTSGSTIQYF

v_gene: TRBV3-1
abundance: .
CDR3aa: CASSQAGTGPYNEQFF

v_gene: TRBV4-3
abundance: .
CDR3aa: CASSQVPGQGKEQYF

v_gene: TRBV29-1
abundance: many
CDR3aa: CSVAPVGYEQYF

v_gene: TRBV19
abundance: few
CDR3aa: CASSMSRVGSDTQYF

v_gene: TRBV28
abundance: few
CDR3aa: CASRSPDRGYTF

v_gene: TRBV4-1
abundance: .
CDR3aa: CASSGRDSNQPQHF

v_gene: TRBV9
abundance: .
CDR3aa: CASSETPNTEAFF

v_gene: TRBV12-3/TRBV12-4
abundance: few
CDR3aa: CASSQPRRLLSSTDTQYF

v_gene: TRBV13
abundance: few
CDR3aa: CASSLGLSVQETQYF

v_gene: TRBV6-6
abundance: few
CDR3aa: CASTGTMHEQYF

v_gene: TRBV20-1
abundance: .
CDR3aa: CSARVGRPGELFF

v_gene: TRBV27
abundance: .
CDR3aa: CASNGQGLGGQFF

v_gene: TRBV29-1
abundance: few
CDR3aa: CSGGTGQQTQYF

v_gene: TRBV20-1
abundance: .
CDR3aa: CSASFDEQYF

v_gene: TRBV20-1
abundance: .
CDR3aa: CSASPLTSGRSSSYNEQFF

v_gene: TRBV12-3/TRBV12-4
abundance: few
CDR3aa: CASSLSGANNQPQHF

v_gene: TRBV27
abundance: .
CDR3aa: CASSLSAGRTEAFF

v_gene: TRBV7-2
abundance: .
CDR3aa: CASSSRKTGGTRTIGFYEQYF

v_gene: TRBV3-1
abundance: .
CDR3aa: CASSVTGSYEQYF

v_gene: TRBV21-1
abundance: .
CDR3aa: CASKTIGTGPSPNTGELFF

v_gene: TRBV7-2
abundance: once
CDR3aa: CASSQERERGNEQFF

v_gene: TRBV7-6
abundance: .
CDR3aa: CASSFSIGRQGSEKLFF

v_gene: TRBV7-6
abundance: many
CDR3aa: CASSSQVGTEAFF

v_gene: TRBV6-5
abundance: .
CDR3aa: CASSYQIYGDTDTQYF

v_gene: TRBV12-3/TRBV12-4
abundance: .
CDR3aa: CASSLDSYNSPLHF

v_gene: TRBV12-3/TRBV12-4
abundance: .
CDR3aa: CASTRNTGELFF

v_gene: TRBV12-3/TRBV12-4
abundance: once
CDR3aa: CASTTSNIRGSTEAFF

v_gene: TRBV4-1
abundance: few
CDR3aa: CASSQPGKPYQETQYF

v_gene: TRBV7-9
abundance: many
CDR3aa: CASGQAGGNEQFF

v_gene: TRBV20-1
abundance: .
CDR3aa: CSAWGMTAGGPGTKNIQYF

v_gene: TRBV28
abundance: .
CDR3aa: CASSPAHFSSYEQYF

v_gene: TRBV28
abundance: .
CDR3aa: CASSLGETGELFF

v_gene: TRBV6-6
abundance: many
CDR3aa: CASSWDSPWEQYF

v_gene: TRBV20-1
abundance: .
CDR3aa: CSASQGFTDTQYF

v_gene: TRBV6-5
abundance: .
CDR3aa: CASSYSTSLGEQYF

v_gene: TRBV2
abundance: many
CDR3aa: CASSKDRSTDTQYF

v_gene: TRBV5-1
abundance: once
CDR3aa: CASSRDRGSTEAFF